Each of the 16 T cell receptor beta chains below was sequenced from the same sample in a study of metastatic and nonmetastatic thyroid tumors. Thyroid surgery was performed in patients who had received no treatment beforehand. TCRdb reassembled clones from the PCR reads with MiXCR. The sample includes tens of thousands of clones, less than 25% of them seen just once. What was sequenced was blood. These receptors were obtained from a female donor with papillary thyroid cancer or a benign thyroid nodule (not recorded which). Some clones in this sample may be carry-over from other donors' samples.

This clone was counted only a few times. The J gene is TRBJ2-7, the V gene TRBV19, with D uncertain. Trimming stripped 10 bases from V and 2 bases from J, with 21 bases between. CDR3 length: 15 amino acids. From germline, CDR1 is LNHDA and CDR2 SQIVND (reference sequence). The CDR3 region is CATAPTGPRTYEQYF. CDR3 nucleotide sequence: TGTGCCACCGCCCCTACGGGTCCTCGAACCTACGAGCAGTACTTC.

This clone was seen many times. The chain couples TRBV2 to TRBJ2-2; D is possibly TRBD2 (7 bases). V lost 7 bases, J lost 5 bases, and 11 bases lay in between. This CDR3 has 13 amino acids. From germline, CDR1 is SNHLY and CDR2 FYNNEI. This CDR3 is CASMGGPTGELFF. DNA for the CDR3: TGTGCCAGCATGGGGGGGCCGACCGGGGAGCTGTTTTTT.

The chain recombines TRBV6-4 with TRBJ1-1; D not resolved. Germline V gene lookup returns CDR1 MRHNA and CDR2 SNTAGT. V lost 3 bases to trimming and J lost 5 bases, with 16 bases between them. CDR3 length: 15 amino acids. The CDR3 nucleotides are TGTGCCAGCAGTGAGTTAGCCGTGGTAGGAACTGAAGCTTTCTTT. Amino acid sequence: CASSELAVVGTEAFF.

This clone appeared many times. Given a much more abundant clone one base away, this may be a read error. This rearrangement joins TRBV19 to TRBJ2-2; D might be TRBD1 (6 bases). The CDR3 sequence is 17 residues long. Germline loops: CDR1 LNHDA, CDR2 SQIVND (reference sequence). Trimming shortened V by 7 bases and J by 6 bases, and 24 bases separated the two germline ends. The CDR3 sequence: CASKPNLSRGNAGELFF. DNA of the CDR3: TGTGCCAGTAAACCCAATCTGAGCAGGGGAAACGCCGGGGAGCTGTTTTTT.

This clone has a single count. CDR3 sequence: CASSNLSGRTGELFF. As DNA, the CDR3 is TGCGCCAGCAGCAACCTTAGCGGGAGGACCGGGGAGCTGTTTTTT. This chain joins TRBV4-1 and TRBJ2-2; the match to TRBD2 covers 10 bases. The germline V gene encodes CDR1 MGHRA and CDR2 YSYEKL. With 5 bases clipped from V and 5 bases from J, the junction kept 5 bases outside the gene matches. CDR3 length: 15 amino acids.

At least ten counts were recorded for this clone. This chain uses TRBV28 with TRBJ1-3; D not resolved. This CDR3 region has 15 residues. Trimming took 4 bases from V and 4 from J, leaving 14 bases between them. Germline loops: CDR1 MDHEN, CDR2 SYDVKM. The DNA of the CDR3 is TGTGCCAGCAGTTCCCCTGGCCCGTCAGGAAACACCATATATTTT. Its protein product is CASSSPGPSGNTIYF.

This clone occurred many times. The rearrangement links TRBV4-2 to TRBJ1-2; TRBD1 is a possible D gene (5 bases). The germline CDR1 and CDR2 sequences are LGHNA and YNFKEQ. Trimming took 0 bases from V and 1 from J, leaving 12 bases between them. The CDR3 has 16 amino acids. The CDR3 is CASSQEGQGFNYGYTF. In nucleotides, the CDR3 is TGTGCCAGCAGCCAAGAGGGCCAGGGTTTTAACTATGGCTACACCTTC.

Worth noting for this clone: In this CDR3 the conserved last residue, phenylalanine or tryptophan, is missing, so a read error is likely. The chain employs TRBV11-2 and TRBJ1-2, with D maybe TRBD1 (6 bases). The CDR3 is 16 amino acids. Germline CDR1 is SGHAT and CDR2 is FQNNGV. V was shortened by 3 bases and J by 3 bases, with 17 bases between the two germline ends. The CDR3 coding sequence is TGTGCCAGCAGCTTTGAACAGGGACGAGGAGACTATGGCTACACCTTA. Its translation is CASSFEQGRGDYGYTL.

This clone was counted a few times. The J gene is TRBJ2-1, the V gene TRBV6-1, with D hard to call. This CDR3 contains 14 residues. V was trimmed by 3 bases and J by 2 bases, leaving 8 bases between them. Germline CDR1 reads MNHNS; CDR2 reads SASEGT. The CDR3 coding sequence is TGTGCCAGCAGTGACTGGTTCCCCTACAATGAGCAGTTCTTC. Translating it yields CASSDWFPYNEQFF.

Details on this clone: Since a much larger clone is just one base distant, this may be a read error. This specimen includes other DNA sequences encoding the same CDR3. The chain has TRBV2 and TRBJ2-7; 7 nucleotides agree with TRBD2. The trim removed 8 bases at V and 2 bases at J, leaving 9 bases unmatched. Germline loops: CDR1 SNHLY, CDR2 FYNNEI. This CDR3 comprises 14 residues. The CDR3 protein is CASSRLGGTYEQYF. The CDR3 coding sequence is TGTGCCAGCTCTCGACTGGGGGGGACCTACGAGCAGTACTTC.

This clone was counted at least ten times. This could be a read error, since a much larger clone is one nucleotide away. The V call is TRBV19, the J call TRBJ2-1; 8 bases line up with TRBD2. CDR3 length: 15 amino acids. The germline V gene encodes CDR1 LNHDA and CDR2 SQIVND (reference sequence). The junction had 9 bases not matched to a gene; V was cut back by 4 bases and J by 7 bases. The CDR3 region is CASSNGIAGYNEQFF. CDR3 DNA: TGTGCCAGTAGTAATGGGATAGCGGGATATAATGAGCAGTTCTTC.

This clone is medium-sized by share. The chain combines TRBV6-4 with TRBJ2-7; a possible D gene is TRBD2 (5 bases). This CDR3 is 13 amino acids long. V was trimmed by 4 bases and J by 6 bases, leaving 13 bases between them. Germline lookup yields CDR1 MRHNA and CDR2 SNTAGT. This CDR3 is CASSAEVRGEQYF. The CDR3 DNA reads TGTGCCAGCAGTGCGGAGGTTCGGGGCGAGCAGTACTTC.

This clone showed up many times. This chain joins TRBV18 and TRBJ1-6; tentative D call: TRBD1 (5 bases). This CDR3 comprises 15 residues. V was clipped by 3 bases and J by 10 bases, with 16 bases between them. Looked up from germline, CDR1 is KGHSH and CDR2 is LQKENI. The CDR3 sequence is CASSPDGGTGSPLHF. CDR3 nucleotide sequence: TGTGCCAGCTCACCGGATGGGGGGACTGGGTCACCCCTCCACTTT.

This clone was detected a few times. The gene calls are TRBV4-1 and TRBJ2-7, with D tentatively TRBD2 (6 bases). In germline, CDR1 is MGHRA, CDR2 YSYEKL. Trimming cost V 1 base and J 2 bases, with 12 bases left between them. CDR3 length: 15 amino acids. The chain's CDR3 is CASSQGRDPAYEQYF. DNA of the CDR3: TGCGCCAGCAGCCAAGGGAGGGACCCGGCCTACGAGCAGTACTTC.

This clone was seen at least ten times. This sequence joins TRBV5-6 and TRBJ2-1, with 9 bases matching TRBD1. Germline loops: CDR1 SGHDT, CDR2 YYEEEE. This CDR3 comprises 18 residues. V shed 4 bases, J shed 0 bases, and the junction held 11 bases outside the gene matches. CDR3: CASSPGQGTTSSYNEQFF. The CDR3 region has the DNA TGTGCCAGCAGCCCGGGACAGGGAACTACTAGCTCCTACAATGAGCAGTTCTTC.

This clone was recorded many times. The V gene is TRBV9, the J gene TRBJ2-4; the D gene could be TRBD1 or TRBD2 (5 bases each). The CDR3 is 17 residues long. The V end was cut by 3 bases, the J end by 9 bases, with 25 bases between. From germline, CDR1 is SGDLS and CDR2 YYNGEE. CDR3 nucleotide sequence: TGTGCCAGCAGCGGATCAAATTCCCGGACAAGCGAGGGCATTCAGTACTTC. Its translation is CASSGSNSRTSEGIQYF.